The 24 T cell receptor beta chains presented below share a single source sample, sequenced in a study of blood T cells in healthy people across ages. A second about 7 to 11 cycle PCR used barcoded and J-beta primers. TCRdb recomputed calls from the 5' RACE reads with MiXCR, one row per CDR3 protein. The sample contains about 1.1 million distinct CDR3 sequences, about two fifths of which appear only once. Sequencing used blood. The source is a man between 18 and 35 years old in good health.

This clonotype was detected only a few times. This chain uses TRBV6-5 with TRBJ2-3, with TRBD2 identical over 14 bases. Germline CDR1 is MNHEY and CDR2 is SVGAGI. The trim removed 5 bases at V and 4 bases at J, leaving 5 bases unmatched. The CDR3 contains 16 residues. CDR3 sequence reads: CASSRGLAGVPDTQYF. The CDR3 DNA is TGTGCCAGCAGTCGGGGACTAGCGGGGGTCCCAGATACGCAGTATTTT.

For this clonotype: Sequence at one end of the junction differs from germline and may be a read error. The chain links TRBV24-1 to TRBJ2-7, with D perhaps assigned TRBD1 or TRBD2 (6 bases each). The CDR3 runs to 14 residues. CDR1 KGHDR and CDR2 SFDVKD come from the germline V gene. CDR3 region: CAISDTGRGDSQYF. DNA of the CDR3: TGTGCCATCAGTGACACGGGAAGGGGGGATTCCCAGTACTTC.

This chain connects TRBV12-3 or TRBV12-4 to TRBJ1-4; D not certain. Between the trimmed V and J ends, which lost 6 bases and 1 base, there was a span of 6 bases. The CDR3 loop spans 13 amino acids. The CDR3 sequence: CASSSKTNEKLFF. The CDR3 DNA reads as TGTGCCAGCAGCTCAAAAACTAATGAAAAACTGTTTTTT.

This clonotype was picked up many times. This chain joins TRBV20-1 and TRBJ2-5; D is undetermined. V gave up 3 bases and J gave up 2 bases, with 10 bases separating them. CDR1 is DFQATT and CDR2 is SNEGSKA in the germline V gene (reference sequence). The length of the CDR3 is 13 residues. The CDR3 spells CSARALRQETQYF. Written as DNA, the CDR3 is TGCAGTGCTAGGGCCCTCCGGCAAGAGACCCAGTACTTC.

The sample holds a few counts of this clonotype. The V and J genes are TRBV12-3 or TRBV12-4 and TRBJ2-2; D is ambiguous. Trimming left V 3 bases short and J 6 bases short, with 14 bases between. The CDR3 is 15 amino acids. The CDR3 loop is CASSFPMGFSGELFF. The CDR3 DNA sequence: TGTGCCAGCAGTTTCCCTATGGGATTCTCCGGGGAGCTGTTTTTT.

This chain joins TRBV27 and TRBJ1-5; 10 nucleotides align to TRBD1. Trimming at V came to 5 bases and at J to 5 bases, leaving 6 bases not matched to a gene. The CDR3 contains 15 residues. Germline lookup yields CDR1 MNHEY and CDR2 SMNVEV (reference sequence). CDR3 nucleotides: TGTGCCAGCAGTCTCACCGGGACAGGGGATCAGCCCCAGCATTTT. This codes for CASSLTGTGDQPQHF.

This clonotype showed up many times. The chain employs TRBV21-1 and TRBJ1-2; the table names TRBD1, a call not compared with the DNA. TRBV21-1 is a documented pseudogene. The CDR3 extends over 16 amino acids. This chain's CDR3 is CASSTGQGARNYGYTF. Here the CDR3 DNA reads TGTGCCAGCAGCACCGGACAGGGGGCGCGCAACTATGGCTACACCTTC.

A few counts support this clonotype. A much larger clone differs by one base, so this may be a read error. V is TRBV7-2 and J is TRBJ2-2; unclear D gene. V was shortened by 0 bases and J by 3 bases, with 2 bases between the two germline ends. This CDR3 has 13 amino acids. Germline V CDR1 and CDR2: SGHTA, FQGNSA. CDR3 region: CASSLAYTGELFF. In DNA form, the CDR3 reads TGTGCCAGCAGCTTAGCGTACACCGGGGAGCTGTTTTTT.

The table lists this clonotype with a count of one. This chain links TRBV12-3 or TRBV12-4 with TRBJ1-1, with 11 positions matching TRBD1. V shed 5 bases and J 7 bases; nucleotides not matched to a gene: 6. This CDR3 spans 14 amino acids. DNA for the CDR3: TGTGCCAGCAGTCCAAGGACAGGGGGCTATGAAGCTTTCTTT. Translation gives CASSPRTGGYEAFF.

In its sample, this clonotype was seen many times. The genes are TRBV4-1 and TRBJ2-6; D is unresolved. Trimming shortened V by 0 bases and J by 4 bases, and 4 bases separated the two germline ends. Germline lookup yields CDR1 MGHRA and CDR2 YSYEKL. The CDR3 consists of 14 residues. Written as DNA, the CDR3 is TGCGCCAGCAGCCAAGATTCCGGGGCCAACGTCCTGACTTTC. Protein product: CASSQDSGANVLTF.

This clonotype was seen repeatedly, ten times or more. The chain links TRBV7-9 to TRBJ2-3; D may be TRBD2 (5 bases). V lost 5 bases and J lost 2, with 11 bases in between. The CDR3 extends over 14 amino acids. Germline-derived CDR1 and CDR2 are SEHNR and FQNEAQ (reference sequence). In DNA form, the CDR3 reads TGTGCCAGCAGCCGACGGGGTCTCACAGATACGCAGTATTTT. As protein: CASSRRGLTDTQYF. The full variable domain, in which reference TRBV7-9 and TRBJ2-3 provide the parts outside the CDR3, is DTGVSQNPRHKITKRGQNVTFRCDPISEHNRLYWYRQTLGQGPEFLTYFQNEAQLEKSRLLSDRFSAERPKGSFSTLEIQRTEQGDSAMYLCASSRRGLTDTQYFGPGTRLTVL.

This clonotype was seen a handful of times. The chain carries TRBV20-1 and TRBJ1-5, with a weak D call TRBD1 (5 bases). Germline V CDR1 and CDR2: DFQATT, SNEGSKA (reference sequence). V was trimmed by 3 bases and J by 0 bases, leaving 12 bases between them. The CDR3 totals 15 residues. The DNA for the CDR3 is TGCAGTGCTAGTAGGGGATACTATAGCAATCAGCCCCAGCATTTT. As protein: CSASRGYYSNQPQHF.

This clonotype turned up a few times. This chain links TRBV10-3 with TRBJ2-1; D is perhaps TRBD1 or TRBD2 (5 bases each). V lost 1 base and J lost 7, with 11 bases in between. Germline assignment: CDR1 ENHRY and CDR2 SYGVKD. The CDR3 sequence is 14 residues long. In DNA form, the CDR3 reads TGTGCCATCAGTGAGTTGCGAGGGGAGAATGAGCAGTTCTTC. This sequence encodes CAISELRGENEQFF.

A few counts support this clonotype. The chain links TRBV25-1 to TRBJ2-4; TRBD2 might be the D (6 bases). Judging by the DNA end, TRBJ2-7 fits better; the J call may be wrong. CDR1 is MGHDK, CDR2 SYGVNS, per germline. The CDR3 is 13 amino acids. This CDR3 is CASTRAGRFEQYF. CDR3 nucleotides: TGTGCCAGCACGCGGGCTGGGAGGTTCGAGCAGTACTTC.

This chain connects TRBV5-1 to TRBJ1-4, with 9 bases that match TRBD1. Germline CDR1 reads SGHRS; CDR2 reads YFSETQ. The CDR3 contains 16 residues. V was clipped by 4 bases and J by 7 bases; unmatched bases: 11. The CDR3 DNA reads as TGCGCCAGCAGCCTCGATGGAACAGGGGGCGGTGAAAAACTGTTTTTT. Encoded protein: CASSLDGTGGGEKLFF.

This clonotype was found a few times. The chain is built from TRBV27 and TRBJ1-4; tentative D call: TRBD1 (5 bases). Germline CDR1 is MNHEY and CDR2 is SMNVEV (reference sequence). V was clipped by 2 bases and J by 0 bases, with 10 bases between them. The CDR3 extends over 16 amino acids. As DNA, the CDR3 is TGTGCCAGCAGTTTAGGACGGGACTCAACTAATGAAAAACTGTTTTTT. This translates into CASSLGRDSTNEKLFF.

The chain links TRBV7-8 to TRBJ2-3; 11 positions agree with TRBD2. CDR3 length: 18 residues. J was trimmed by 2 bases and V by 3 bases; bases with no gene match: 10. CDR1 is SGHVS, CDR2 FQNEAQ, per germline. The CDR3: CASSFGLAGGLITDTQYF. The CDR3 DNA is TGTGCCAGCAGCTTTGGTCTAGCGGGGGGACTGATCACAGATACGCAGTATTTT.

This chain links TRBV28 with TRBJ2-3; 11 nucleotides align to TRBD2. V was pared by 6 bases and J by 6 bases, with 11 bases of the junction left unmatched. Per the germline V gene, CDR1 is MDHEN and CDR2 is SYDVKM. The CDR3 contains 16 residues. The CDR3: CASSYYSGGAADTQYF. In nucleotides, the CDR3 is TGTGCCAGCAGCTACTATAGCGGGGGGGCCGCTGATACGCAGTATTTT.

This clonotype was seen more than once but under ten times. The chain recombines TRBV19 with TRBJ2-3; D tentatively fits TRBD1 or TRBD2 (6 bases each). The CDR3 consists of 14 residues. The V end was cut by 6 bases, the J end by 4 bases, with 14 bases between. The germline CDR1 and CDR2 sequences are LNHDA and SQIVND (reference sequence). CDR3: CASRTAGEADTQYF. CDR3 nucleotides: TGTGCCAGTAGGACGGCAGGGGAGGCAGATACGCAGTATTTT.

V usage is TRBV5-1 and J usage is TRBJ1-1; D remains ambiguous. CDR1 and CDR2 from the germline V gene are SGHRS and YFSETQ. CDR3 length equals 17 residues. V lost 4 bases, J lost 0 bases, and 19 bases lay in between. CDR3 sequence reads: CASSPRDLKAMNTEAFF. CDR3 coding DNA: TGCGCCAGCAGCCCGAGAGACCTAAAAGCCATGAACACTGAAGCTTTCTTT.

CDR3 in DNA: TGTGCCAGCAGCTCCCCGACGGAGGCGGGAGGCTACACCTTC. Protein sequence: CASSSPTEAGGYTF. The chain uses TRBV11-2 and TRBJ1-2; D is undetermined. Germline lookup yields CDR1 SGHAT and CDR2 FQNNGV. This CDR3 is built from 14 residues. Trimming took off 4 bases at V and 8 bases at J, with 17 bases between the two ends.

This clonotype was detected many times. This chain joins TRBV12-3 or TRBV12-4 and TRBJ1-2; D is unresolved. The CDR3 has 12 amino acids. Trimming pared 5 bases from V and 8 bases from J, leaving 12 bases between. CDR3 coding DNA: TGTGCCAGCAGTATTCGACATTTAGGCTACACCTTC. It codes for CASSIRHLGYTF.

The V and J genes are TRBV20-1 and TRBJ1-2; the D is unclear. V lost 5 bases and J lost 7, with 11 bases in between. The germline V gene encodes CDR1 DFQATT and CDR2 SNEGSKA (reference sequence). The CDR3 has 11 amino acids. The CDR3 bases are TGCAGTGCTTATTTTCGCGGTGGCTACACCTTC. Its protein product is CSAYFRGGYTF.

V gene TRBV9 combines with J gene TRBJ2-1; D gene unclear. Germline CDR1 is SGDLS and CDR2 is YYNGEE. The CDR3 runs to 13 residues. Trimming left V 4 bases short and J 6 bases short, with 11 bases between. This CDR3 is CASSPIRLNEQFF. Written as DNA, the CDR3 is TGTGCCAGCAGCCCGATCCGCCTCAATGAGCAGTTCTTC.